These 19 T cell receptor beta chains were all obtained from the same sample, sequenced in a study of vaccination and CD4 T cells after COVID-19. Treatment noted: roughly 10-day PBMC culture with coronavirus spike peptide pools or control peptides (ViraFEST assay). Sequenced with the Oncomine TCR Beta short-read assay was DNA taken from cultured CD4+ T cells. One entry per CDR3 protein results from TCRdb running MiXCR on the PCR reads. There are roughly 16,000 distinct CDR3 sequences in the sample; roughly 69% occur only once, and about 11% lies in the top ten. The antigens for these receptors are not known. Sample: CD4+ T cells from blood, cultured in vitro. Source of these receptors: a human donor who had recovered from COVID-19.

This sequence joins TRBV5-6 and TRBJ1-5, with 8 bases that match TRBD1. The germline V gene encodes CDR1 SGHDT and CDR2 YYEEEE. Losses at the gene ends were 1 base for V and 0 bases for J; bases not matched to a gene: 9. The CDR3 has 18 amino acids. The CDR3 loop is CASSLLDRATHSNQPQHF. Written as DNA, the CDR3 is TGTGCCAGCAGCTTGTTGGACAGGGCGACTCATAGCAATCAGCCCCAGCATTTT.

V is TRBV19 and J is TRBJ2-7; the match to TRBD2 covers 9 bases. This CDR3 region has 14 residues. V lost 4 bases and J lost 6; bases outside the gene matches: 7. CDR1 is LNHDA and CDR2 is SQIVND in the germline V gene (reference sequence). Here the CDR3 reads CASSTGTSYGEQYF. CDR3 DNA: TGTGCCAGTAGTACCGGGACTAGCTATGGCGAGCAGTACTTC.

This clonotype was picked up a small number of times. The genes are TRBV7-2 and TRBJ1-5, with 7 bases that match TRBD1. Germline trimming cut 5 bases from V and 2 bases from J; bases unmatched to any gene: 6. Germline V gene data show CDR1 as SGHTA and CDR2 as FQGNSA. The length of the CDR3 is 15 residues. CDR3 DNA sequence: TGTGCCAGCAGCGACAGAGACAGGGGCAATCAGCCCCAGCATTTT. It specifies CASSDRDRGNQPQHF.

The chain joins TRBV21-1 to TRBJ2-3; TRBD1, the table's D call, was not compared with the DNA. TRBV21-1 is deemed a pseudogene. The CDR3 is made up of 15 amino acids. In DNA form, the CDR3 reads TGTGCCAGCAGCAGACAGGGGATCGGTTCAGATACGCAGTATTTT. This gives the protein CASSRQGIGSDTQYF.

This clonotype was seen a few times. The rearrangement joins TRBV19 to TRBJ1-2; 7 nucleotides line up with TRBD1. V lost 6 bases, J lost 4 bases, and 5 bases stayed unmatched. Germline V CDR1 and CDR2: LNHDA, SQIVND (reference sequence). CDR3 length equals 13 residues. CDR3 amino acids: CASSIAGGYGYTF. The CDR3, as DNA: TGTGCCAGTAGCATCGCAGGGGGCTATGGCTACACCTTC.

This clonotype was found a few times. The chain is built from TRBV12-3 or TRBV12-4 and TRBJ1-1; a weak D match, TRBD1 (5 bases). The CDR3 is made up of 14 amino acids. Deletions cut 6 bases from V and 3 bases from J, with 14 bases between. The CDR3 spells CASSRESWDTEAFF. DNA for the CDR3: TGTGCCAGCAGCAGGGAGAGTTGGGACACTGAAGCTTTCTTT.

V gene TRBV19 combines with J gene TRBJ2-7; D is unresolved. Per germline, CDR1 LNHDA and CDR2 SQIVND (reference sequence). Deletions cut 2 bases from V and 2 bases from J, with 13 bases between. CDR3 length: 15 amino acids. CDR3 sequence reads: CASSIRYGSPYEQYF. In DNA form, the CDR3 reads TGTGCCAGTAGTATAAGGTACGGGTCTCCCTACGAGCAGTACTTC.

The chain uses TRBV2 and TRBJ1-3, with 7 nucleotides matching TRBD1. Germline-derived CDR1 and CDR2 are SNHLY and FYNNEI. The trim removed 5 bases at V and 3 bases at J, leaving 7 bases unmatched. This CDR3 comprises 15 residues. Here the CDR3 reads CASSSTGTDGNTIYF. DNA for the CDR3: TGTGCCAGCAGTAGCACCGGGACAGATGGAAACACCATATATTTT.

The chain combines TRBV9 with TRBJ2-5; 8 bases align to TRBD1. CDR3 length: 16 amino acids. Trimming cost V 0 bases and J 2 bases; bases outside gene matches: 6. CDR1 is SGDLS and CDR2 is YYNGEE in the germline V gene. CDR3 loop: CASSVGGTGGQETQYF. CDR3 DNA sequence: TGTGCCAGCAGCGTAGGGGGAACAGGGGGACAAGAGACCCAGTACTTC.

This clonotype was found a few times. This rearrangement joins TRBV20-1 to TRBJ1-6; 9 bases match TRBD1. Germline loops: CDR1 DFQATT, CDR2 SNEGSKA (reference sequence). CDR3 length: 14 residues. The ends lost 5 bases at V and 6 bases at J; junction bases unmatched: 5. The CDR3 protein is CSAPGTGPNSPLHF. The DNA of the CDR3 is TGCAGTGCTCCTGGGACAGGGCCTAATTCACCCCTCCACTTT.

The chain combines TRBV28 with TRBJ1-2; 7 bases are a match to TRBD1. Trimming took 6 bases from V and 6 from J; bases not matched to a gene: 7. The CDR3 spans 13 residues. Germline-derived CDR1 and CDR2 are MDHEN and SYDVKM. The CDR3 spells CASSPQGVNGYTF. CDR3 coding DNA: TGTGCCAGCAGCCCTCAGGGGGTTAATGGCTACACCTTC.

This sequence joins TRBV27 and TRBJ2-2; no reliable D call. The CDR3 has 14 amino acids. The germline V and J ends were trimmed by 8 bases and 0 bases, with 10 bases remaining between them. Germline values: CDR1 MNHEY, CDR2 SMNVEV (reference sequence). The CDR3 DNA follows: TGTGCCAGCTGGGGTAGGGCGAACACCGGGGAGCTGTTTTTT. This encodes CASWGRANTGELFF.

Here the CDR3 reads CASSFEAGGNTGELFF. For the CDR3, the DNA is TGCGCCAGCAGCTTCGAGGCGGGGGGGAACACCGGGGAGCTGTTTTTT. The V call is TRBV5-1, the J call TRBJ2-2, with 8 nucleotides matching TRBD2. The trim removed 2 bases at V and 1 base at J, leaving 4 bases unmatched. The CDR3 is made up of 16 amino acids. Looked up from germline, CDR1 is SGHRS and CDR2 is YFSETQ.

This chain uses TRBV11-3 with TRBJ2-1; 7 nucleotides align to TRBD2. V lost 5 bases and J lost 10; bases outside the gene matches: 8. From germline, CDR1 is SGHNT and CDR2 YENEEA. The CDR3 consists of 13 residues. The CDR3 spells CASSPARRGEQFF. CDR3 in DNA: TGTGCCAGCAGCCCGGCTCGGCGGGGGGAGCAGTTCTTC.

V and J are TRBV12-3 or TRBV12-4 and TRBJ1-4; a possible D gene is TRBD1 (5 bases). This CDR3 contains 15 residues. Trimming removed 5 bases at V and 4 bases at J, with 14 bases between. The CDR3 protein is CASSPNQGVNEKLFF. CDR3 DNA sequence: TGTGCCAGCAGTCCCAATCAGGGAGTTAATGAAAAACTGTTTTTT.

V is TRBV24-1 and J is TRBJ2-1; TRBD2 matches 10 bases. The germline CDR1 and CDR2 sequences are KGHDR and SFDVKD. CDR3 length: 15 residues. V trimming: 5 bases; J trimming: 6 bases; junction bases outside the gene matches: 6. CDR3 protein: CATSAERGGGNEQFF. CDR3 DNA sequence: TGTGCCACCAGTGCGGAGCGGGGGGGCGGCAATGAGCAGTTCTTC.

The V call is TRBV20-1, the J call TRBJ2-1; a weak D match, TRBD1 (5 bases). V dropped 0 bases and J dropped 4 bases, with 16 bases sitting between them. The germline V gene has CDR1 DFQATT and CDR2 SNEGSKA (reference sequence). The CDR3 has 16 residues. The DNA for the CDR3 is TGCAGTGCTAGAGATAGGAATCCTAAGGGGTACAATGAGCAGTTCTTC. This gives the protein CSARDRNPKGYNEQFF.

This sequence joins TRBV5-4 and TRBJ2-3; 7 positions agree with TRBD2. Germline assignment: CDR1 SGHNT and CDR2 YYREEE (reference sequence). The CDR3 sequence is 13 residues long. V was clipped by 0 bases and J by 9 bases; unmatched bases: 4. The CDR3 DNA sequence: TGTGCCAGCAGCTTGGTGGGAGGGGACACGCAGTATTTT. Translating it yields CASSLVGGDTQYF.

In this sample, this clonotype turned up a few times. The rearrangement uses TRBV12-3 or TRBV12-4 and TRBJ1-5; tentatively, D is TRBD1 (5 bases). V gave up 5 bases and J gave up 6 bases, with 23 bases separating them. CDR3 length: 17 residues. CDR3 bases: TGTGCCAGCAGTCCCCTAAGAGCGGGACTCACCAGTCAGCCCCAGCATTTT. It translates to CASSPLRAGLTSQPQHF.